One T cell receptor (beta chain) is described in this entry. Its antigen remains unidentified. No qualities accompany the bases; no much larger clone lies one base away. This sample is drawn from a study of T cell repertoires in cytomegalovirus infection (dated by TCRdb to between 2017 and 2020). General notes on the study: Because public TCR beta signatures pointed to carriage of CMV infection together with the matching HLA type, the HLA type of each donor mattered for the analysis. Paper-wide results and their limitations: In both this cohort and an independent cohort of more than 350 donors, the cumulative frequency of public TCR beta family members distinguished carriers of CMV infection plus the relevant HLA type. In the ex vivo response, HLA-C-restricted CMV-specific TCR beta clonotypes were dominant, and in two of eight donors the single most frequent clonotype came from this HLA-C-restricted group.

Sequencer: Illumina HiSeq 1500. TCRdb reworked the public reads: Q25 trimming with fastp, MiXCR clone assembly, productive beta chains retained. Every entry covers one CDR3 protein and lists the most common genes and DNA from its rows. This sample lists 200,000 to 250,000 distinct CDR3 sequences; 22% were detected once. The ten largest account for 15% to 20% of the sample. CDR1 and CDR2 (LNHDA, SQIVND) derive from the germline V gene (reference sequence). Relative to germline, V is 5 bases shorter and J is 4 bases shorter, with 9 bases between their ends. There are 13 amino acids in the CDR3, from cysteine to phenylalanine inclusive. Just CDR3 DNA is preserved here, 39 bases in frame from base 1.

The rearranged segments are TRBV19 and TRBJ2-1, with no D gene named confidently. Material: CD8+ T cells from PBMCs. This clonotype originated in a human donor in good health (CMV status not recorded). Some clones in this sample may be carry-over from other donors' samples. The nucleotide sequence is TGTGCCAGTAGTCCCCGGATGTACAATGAGCAGTTCTTC. This encodes CASSPRMYNEQFF.